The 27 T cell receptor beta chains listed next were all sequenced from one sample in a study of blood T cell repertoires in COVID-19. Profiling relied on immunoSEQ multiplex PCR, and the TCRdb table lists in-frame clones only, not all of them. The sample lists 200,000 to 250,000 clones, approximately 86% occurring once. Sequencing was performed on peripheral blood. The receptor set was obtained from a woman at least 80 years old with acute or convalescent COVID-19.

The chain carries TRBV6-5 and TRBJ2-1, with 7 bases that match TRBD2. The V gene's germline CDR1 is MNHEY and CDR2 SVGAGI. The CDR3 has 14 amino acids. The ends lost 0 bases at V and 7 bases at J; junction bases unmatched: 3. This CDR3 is CASSYSAGVNEQFF. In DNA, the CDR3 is TGTGCCAGCAGTTACTCGGCGGGAGTGAATGAGCAGTTCTTC.

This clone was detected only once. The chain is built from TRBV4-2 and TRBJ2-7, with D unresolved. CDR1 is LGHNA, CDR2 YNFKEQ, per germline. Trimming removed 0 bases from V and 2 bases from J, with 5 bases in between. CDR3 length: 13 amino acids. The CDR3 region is CASSQELAYEQYF. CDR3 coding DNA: TGTGCCAGCAGCCAAGAACTTGCCTACGAGCAGTACTTC.

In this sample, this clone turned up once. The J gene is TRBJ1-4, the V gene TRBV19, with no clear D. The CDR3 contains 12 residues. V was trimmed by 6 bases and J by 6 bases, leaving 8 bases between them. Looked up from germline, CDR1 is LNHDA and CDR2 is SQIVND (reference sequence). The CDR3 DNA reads TGTGCCAGTAGAGACGGGGATGAAAAACTGTTTTTT. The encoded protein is CASRDGDEKLFF.

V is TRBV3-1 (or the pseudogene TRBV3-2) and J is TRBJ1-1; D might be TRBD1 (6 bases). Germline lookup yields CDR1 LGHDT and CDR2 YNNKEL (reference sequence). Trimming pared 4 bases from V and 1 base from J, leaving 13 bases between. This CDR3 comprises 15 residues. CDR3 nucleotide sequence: TGTGCCAGCAGCCCGTCAGACAGGCGGAACACTGAAGCTTTCTTT. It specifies CASSPSDRRNTEAFF.

This CDR3 reads CASSLGPGGQEDTQYF. The CDR3 region has the DNA TGCGCCAGCAGCTTGGGGCCGGGGGGGCAAGAAGATACGCAGTATTTT. The V gene is TRBV5-1, the J gene TRBJ2-3; TRBD2 matches at 8 bases. Germline values: CDR1 SGHRS, CDR2 YFSETQ. V lost 0 bases and J lost 5; bases outside the gene matches: 8. The CDR3 is 16 amino acids.

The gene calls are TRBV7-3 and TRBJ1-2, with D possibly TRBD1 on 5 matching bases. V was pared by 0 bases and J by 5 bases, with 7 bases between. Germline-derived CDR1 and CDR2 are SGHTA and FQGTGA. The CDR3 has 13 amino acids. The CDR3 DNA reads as TGTGCCAGCAGCTTAACGCGGGGGTATGGCTACACCTTC. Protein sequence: CASSLTRGYGYTF. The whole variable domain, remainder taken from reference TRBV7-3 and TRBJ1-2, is GAGVSQTPSNKVTEKGKYVELRCDPISGHTALYWYRQSLGQGPEFLIYFQGTGAADDSGLPNDRFFAVRPEGSVSTLKIQRTERGDSAVYLCASSLTRGYGYTFGSGTRLTVV.

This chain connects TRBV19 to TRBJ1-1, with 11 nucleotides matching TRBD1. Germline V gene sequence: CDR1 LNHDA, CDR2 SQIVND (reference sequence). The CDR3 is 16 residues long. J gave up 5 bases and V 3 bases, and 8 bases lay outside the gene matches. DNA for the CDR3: TGTGCCAGTAGTATTACCGGGACAGGGGGGGAAACTGAAGCTTTCTTT. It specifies CASSITGTGGETEAFF.

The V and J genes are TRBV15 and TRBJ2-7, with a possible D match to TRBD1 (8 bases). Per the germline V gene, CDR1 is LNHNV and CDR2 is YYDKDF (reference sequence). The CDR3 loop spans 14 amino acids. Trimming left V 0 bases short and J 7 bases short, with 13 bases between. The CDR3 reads CATSRDGQGGEQYF. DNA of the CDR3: TGTGCCACCAGCAGAGATGGACAGGGAGGGGAGCAGTACTTC.

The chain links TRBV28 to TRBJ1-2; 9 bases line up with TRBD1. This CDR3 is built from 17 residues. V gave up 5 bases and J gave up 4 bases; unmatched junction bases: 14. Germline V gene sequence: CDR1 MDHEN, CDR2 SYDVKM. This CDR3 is CASSGGQGTPSRYGYTF. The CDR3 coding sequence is TGTGCCAGCAGTGGTGGACAGGGGACACCCTCCCGCTATGGCTACACCTTC.

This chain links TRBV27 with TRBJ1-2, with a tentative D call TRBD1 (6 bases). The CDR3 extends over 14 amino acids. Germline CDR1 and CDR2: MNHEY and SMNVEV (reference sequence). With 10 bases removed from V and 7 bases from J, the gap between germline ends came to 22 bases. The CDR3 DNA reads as TGTGCCACCCTCCCGGGCAGGGGAAACGGTGGCTACACCTTC. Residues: CATLPGRGNGGYTF.

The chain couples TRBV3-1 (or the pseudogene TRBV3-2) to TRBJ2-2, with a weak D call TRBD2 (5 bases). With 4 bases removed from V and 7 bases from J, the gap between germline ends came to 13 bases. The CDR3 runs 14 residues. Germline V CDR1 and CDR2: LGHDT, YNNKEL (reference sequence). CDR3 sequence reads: CASSLQDRDGELFF. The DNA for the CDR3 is TGTGCCAGCAGCCTACAAGATCGGGACGGGGAGCTGTTTTTT.

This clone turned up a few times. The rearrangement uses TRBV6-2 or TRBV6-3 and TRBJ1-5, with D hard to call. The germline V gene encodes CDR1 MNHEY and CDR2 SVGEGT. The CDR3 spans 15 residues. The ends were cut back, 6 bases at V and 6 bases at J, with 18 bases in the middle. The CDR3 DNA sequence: TGTGCCAGCAGCTCGAATCGTCAGCGGGGTCAGCCCCAGCATTTT. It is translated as CASSSNRQRGQPQHF.

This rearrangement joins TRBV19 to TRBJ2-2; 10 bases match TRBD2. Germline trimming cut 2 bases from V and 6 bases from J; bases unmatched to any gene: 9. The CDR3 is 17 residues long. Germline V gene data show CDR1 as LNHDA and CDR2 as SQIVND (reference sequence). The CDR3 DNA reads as TGTGCCAGTAGTATACCTAGCGGGGGTCCGTATTCCGGGGAGCTGTTTTTT. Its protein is CASSIPSGGPYSGELFF.

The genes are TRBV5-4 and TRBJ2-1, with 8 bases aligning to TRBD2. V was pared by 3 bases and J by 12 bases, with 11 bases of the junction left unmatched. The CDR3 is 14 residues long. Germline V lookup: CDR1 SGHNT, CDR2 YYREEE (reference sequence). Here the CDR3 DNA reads TGTGCCAGCAGCTCCAGCGGGGGTCGCCTCTGGCAGTTCTTC. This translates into CASSSSGGRLWQFF.

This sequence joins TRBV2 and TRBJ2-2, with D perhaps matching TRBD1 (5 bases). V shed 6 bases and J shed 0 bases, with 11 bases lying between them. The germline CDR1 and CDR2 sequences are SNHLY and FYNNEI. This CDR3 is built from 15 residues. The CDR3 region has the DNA TGTGCCAGCAGCGAACAGGTTTCGAACACCGGGGAGCTGTTTTTT. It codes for CASSEQVSNTGELFF.

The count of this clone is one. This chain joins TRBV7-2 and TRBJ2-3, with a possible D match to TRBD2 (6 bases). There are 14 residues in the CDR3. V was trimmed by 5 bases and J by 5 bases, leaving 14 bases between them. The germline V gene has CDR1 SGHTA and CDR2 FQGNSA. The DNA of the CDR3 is TGTGCCAGCAGCCTCACGCGGGGTGTAGATACGCAGTATTTT. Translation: CASSLTRGVDTQYF. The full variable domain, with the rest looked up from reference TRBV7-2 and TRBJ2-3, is GAGVSQSPSNKVTEKGKDVELRCDPISGHTALYWYRQSLGQGLEFLIYFQGNSAPDKSGLPSDRFSAERTGGSVSTLTIQRTQQEDSAVYLCASSLTRGVDTQYFGPGTRLTVL.

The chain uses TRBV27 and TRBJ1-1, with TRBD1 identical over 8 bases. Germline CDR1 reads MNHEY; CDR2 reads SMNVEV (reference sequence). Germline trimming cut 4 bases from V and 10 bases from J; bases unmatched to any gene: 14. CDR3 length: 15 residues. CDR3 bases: TGTGCCAGCAGTTCCTACCAGACAGGGGATGTGCGAGCTTTCTTT. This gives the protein CASSSYQTGDVRAFF.

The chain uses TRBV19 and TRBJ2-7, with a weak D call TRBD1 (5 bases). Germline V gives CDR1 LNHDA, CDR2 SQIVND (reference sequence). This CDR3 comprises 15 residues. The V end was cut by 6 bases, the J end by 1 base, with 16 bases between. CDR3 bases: TGTGCCAGTAGCCCACGGGCAGGGTCATCCTACGAGCAGTACTTC. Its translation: CASSPRAGSSYEQYF. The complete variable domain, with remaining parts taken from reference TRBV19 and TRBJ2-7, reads DGGITQSPKYLFRKEGQNVTLSCEQNLNHDAMYWYRQDPGQGLRLIYYSQIVNDFQKGDIAEGYSVSREKKESFPLTVTSAQKNPTAFYLCASSPRAGSSYEQYFGPGTRLTVT.

The CDR3 coding sequence is TGTGCCAGCAGCACCCCAGGGGGCCGCGTTGGGGACGAGCAGTACTTC. Residues: CASSTPGGRVGDEQYF. The J gene is TRBJ2-7, the V gene TRBV21-1; the table's D gene call, TRBD1, was not cross checked with the DNA. TRBV21-1 is a pseudogene. This CDR3 contains 16 residues.

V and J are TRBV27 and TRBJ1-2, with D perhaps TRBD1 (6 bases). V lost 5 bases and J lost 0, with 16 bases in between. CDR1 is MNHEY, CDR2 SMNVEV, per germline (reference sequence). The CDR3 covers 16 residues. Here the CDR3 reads CASSAQGTTANYGYTF. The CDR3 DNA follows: TGTGCCAGCAGTGCACAGGGTACTACGGCTAACTATGGCTACACCTTC.

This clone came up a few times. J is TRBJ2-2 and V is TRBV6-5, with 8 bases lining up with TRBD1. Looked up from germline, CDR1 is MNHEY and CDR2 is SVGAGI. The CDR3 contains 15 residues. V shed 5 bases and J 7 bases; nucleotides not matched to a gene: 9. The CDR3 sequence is CASSPRQGRSGELFF. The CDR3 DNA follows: TGTGCCAGCAGTCCTCGACAGGGGCGGAGCGGGGAGCTGTTTTTT.

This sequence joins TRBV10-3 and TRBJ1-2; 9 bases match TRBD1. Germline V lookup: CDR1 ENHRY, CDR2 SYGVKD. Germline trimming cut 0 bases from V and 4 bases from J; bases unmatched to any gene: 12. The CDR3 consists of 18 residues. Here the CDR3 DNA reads TGTGCCATCAGTGAGTCACGGGACAGGGTGGCCACTGGCTATGGCTACACCTTC. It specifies CAISESRDRVATGYGYTF.

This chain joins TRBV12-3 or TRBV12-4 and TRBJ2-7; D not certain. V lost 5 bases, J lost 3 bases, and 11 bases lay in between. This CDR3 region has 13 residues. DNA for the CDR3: TGTGCCAGCAGTCTAGGACCTAGCTACGAGCAGTACTTC. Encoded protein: CASSLGPSYEQYF.

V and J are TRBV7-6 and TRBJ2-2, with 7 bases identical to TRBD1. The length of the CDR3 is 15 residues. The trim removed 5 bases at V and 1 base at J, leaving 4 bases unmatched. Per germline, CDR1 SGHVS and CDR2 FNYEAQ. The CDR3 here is CASSLRQGNTGELFF. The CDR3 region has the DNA TGTGCCAGCAGCCTCCGACAGGGGAACACCGGGGAGCTGTTTTTT.

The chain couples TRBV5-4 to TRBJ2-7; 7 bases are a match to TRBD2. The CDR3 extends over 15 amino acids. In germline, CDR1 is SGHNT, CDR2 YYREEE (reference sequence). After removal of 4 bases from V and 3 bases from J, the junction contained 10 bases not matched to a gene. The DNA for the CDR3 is TGTGCCAGCAGCCGCGACTCGGGGGGAGTCTACGAGCAGTACTTC. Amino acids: CASSRDSGGVYEQYF.

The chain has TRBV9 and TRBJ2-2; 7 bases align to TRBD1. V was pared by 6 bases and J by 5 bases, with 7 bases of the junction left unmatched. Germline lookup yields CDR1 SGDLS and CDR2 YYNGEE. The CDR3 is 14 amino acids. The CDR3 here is CASTDRVTTGELFF. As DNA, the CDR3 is TGTGCCAGCACCGACAGGGTTACAACCGGGGAGCTGTTTTTT.

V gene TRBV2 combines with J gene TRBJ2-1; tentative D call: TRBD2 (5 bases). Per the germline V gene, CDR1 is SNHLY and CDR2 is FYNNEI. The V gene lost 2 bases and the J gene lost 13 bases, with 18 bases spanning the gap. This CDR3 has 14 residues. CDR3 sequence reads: CASSEKSGVDRQFF. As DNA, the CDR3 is TGTGCCAGCAGTGAAAAAAGCGGCGTGGACCGACAGTTCTTC.